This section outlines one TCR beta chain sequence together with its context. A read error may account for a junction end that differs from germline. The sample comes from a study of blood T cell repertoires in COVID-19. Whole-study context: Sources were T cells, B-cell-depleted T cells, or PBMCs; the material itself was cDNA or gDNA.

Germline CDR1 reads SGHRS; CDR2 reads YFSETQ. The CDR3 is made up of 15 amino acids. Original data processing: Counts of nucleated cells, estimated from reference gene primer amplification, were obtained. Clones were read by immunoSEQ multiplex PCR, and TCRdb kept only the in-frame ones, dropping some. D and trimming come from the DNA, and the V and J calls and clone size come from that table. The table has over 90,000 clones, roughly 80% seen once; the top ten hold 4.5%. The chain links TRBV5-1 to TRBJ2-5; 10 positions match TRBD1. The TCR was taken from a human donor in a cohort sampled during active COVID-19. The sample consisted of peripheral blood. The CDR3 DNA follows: TGCGTCAGCAGATGGGACAGGGGAAGGCAAGAGACCCAGTACTTC. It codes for CVSRWDRGRQETQYF.